This TCR beta chain emerged from a study of regulatory T cells in long-lasting Graves disease. Looking at the study overall: Graves' patients (newly diagnosed) had been on antithyroid drugs under 3 months.

Construction of TCR beta libraries relied on iRepertoire HTBI primers and on Arm-PCR targeting CDR3 regions. TCRdb processed the multiplex PCR reads anew with MiXCR; each CDR3 protein has one entry. The sample lists about 310,000 distinct CDR3 sequences, over 15% occurring once. Germline V gene sequence: CDR1 SEHNR, CDR2 FQNEAQ (reference sequence). Trimming left V 1 base short and J 8 bases short, with 4 bases between. CDR3 length: 11 residues. Overall study results and limits: TRBV28, TRBJ1-2 and TRBJ2-5 emerged as the favored segments in persistent disease. More public clonotypes were shared by persistent patients (around 2,800) than by new patients (roughly 910).

This clonotype was detected many times. Antigen specificity is unknown. A much larger clone differs by one base, so this may be a read error. Time point specified: newly diagnosed GD, antithyroid drugs for less than 3 months. Scientists built the TCR library using RNA that was extracted from PBMCs. The clonotype was recovered from a female donor with Graves disease. V usage is TRBV7-9 and J usage is TRBJ2-3; no reliable D call. The input for sequencing was peripheral blood mononuclear cells (PBMCs), taken at new diagnosis, from a patient treated with antithyroid drugs. Here the CDR3 reads CASSLEATQYF. The DNA for the CDR3 is TGTGCCAGCAGCTTAGAGGCTACGCAGTATTTT.